The present T cell receptor beta chain was sequenced within a study of PD-1 blockade in classical Hodgkin lymphoma. Produced via immunoSEQ multiplex PCR; TCRdb's table is partial and in-frame only. The table lists about 98,000 clones, 80% to 95% of them singletons, with about 2.5% in the top ten. Brentuximab vedotin exposure varied, and every patient relapsed after autologous stem cell transplantation. Best responses fell into complete response, partial response or progressive disease. The CDR3 has 15 residues. CDR1 is WSHSY, CDR2 SAAADI, per germline. The V end was cut by 3 bases, the J end by 1 base, with 12 bases between.

This chain uses TRBV10-2 with TRBJ1-1, with a tentative D call TRBD1 (6 bases). This specimen consisted of peripheral blood mononuclear cells (PBMCs), obtained at baseline. The receptor was isolated from a human donor with classical Hodgkin lymphoma. CDR3 bases: TGCGCCAGCAGTGACAGGGGTCGGGGGAACACTGAAGCTTTCTTT. This codes for CASSDRGRGNTEAFF.